This TCR beta chain was captured by sequencing in a study of T cell changes during pregnancy in multiple sclerosis. The assay was immunoSEQ multiplex PCR, and TCRdb's table has in-frame clones only and misses some. The table has over 60,000 clones, approximately 92% seen once. With 5 bases removed from V and 5 bases from J, the gap between germline ends came to 14 bases. Germline V gene lookup returns CDR1 SGHTA and CDR2 FQGTGA. The CDR3 is made up of 14 amino acids. The chain carries TRBV7-3 and TRBJ2-3; tentatively, D is TRBD2 (6 bases). Sequenced here: peripheral blood, sampled in the first trimester of pregnancy. This sequence was found in a female donor with multiple sclerosis, enrolled in a pregnancy study. CDR3 nucleotides: TGTGCCAGCAGCGAGAGGGGAGGCCTAGATACGCAGTATTTT. Amino acid sequence: CASSERGGLDTQYF.